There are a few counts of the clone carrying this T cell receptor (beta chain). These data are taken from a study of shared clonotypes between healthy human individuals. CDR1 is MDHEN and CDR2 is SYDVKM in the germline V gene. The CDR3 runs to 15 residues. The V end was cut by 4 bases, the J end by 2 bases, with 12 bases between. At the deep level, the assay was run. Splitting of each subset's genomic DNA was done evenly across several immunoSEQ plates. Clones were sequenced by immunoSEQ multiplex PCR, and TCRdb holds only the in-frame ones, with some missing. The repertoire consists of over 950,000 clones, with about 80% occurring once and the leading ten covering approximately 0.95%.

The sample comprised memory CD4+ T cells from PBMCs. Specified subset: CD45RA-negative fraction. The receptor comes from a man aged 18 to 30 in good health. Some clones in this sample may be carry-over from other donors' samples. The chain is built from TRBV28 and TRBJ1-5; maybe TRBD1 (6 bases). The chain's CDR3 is CASSWAGEGNQPQHF. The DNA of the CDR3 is TGTGCCAGCAGTTGGGCAGGGGAGGGCAATCAGCCCCAGCATTTT.